This TCR beta chain was sequenced in a study of shared clonotypes between healthy human individuals. The overall study: With ages of 18 to 49, the donors were a couple of women and three men. Researchers assigned three CD4 naive, three CD4 memory, two CD8 naive and one CD8 memory plate to each donor. Study conclusions and caveats: An effect of sequencing depth on clonotype sharing among donors was expected. Generally, naive subsets came out with larger estimated richness than memory subsets.

Naivety among CD8 cells was defined by CD45RO negativity and positive CCR7 selection, thereby excluding terminally differentiated effector memory CD45RA+ cells. The CDR3 loop spans 14 amino acids. V lost 3 bases, J lost 0 bases, and 9 bases lay in between. Germline V CDR1 and CDR2: LGHNA, YSLEER. Data came from immunoSEQ multiplex PCR; TCRdb stores just in-frame clones and leaves some out. The profile shows some 1,900,000 clones, approximately 95% of them singletons. On this clone: No antigen is known for it.

Sequenced: naive CD8+ T cells sorted from blood. The TCR originated in a man aged 18-30 years in good health. V usage is TRBV4-3 and J usage is TRBJ2-7; D call uncertain. The CDR3 sequence: CASSHSTSSYEQYF. The CDR3 DNA sequence: TGCGCCAGCAGCCATAGTACGAGCTCCTACGAGCAGTACTTC.